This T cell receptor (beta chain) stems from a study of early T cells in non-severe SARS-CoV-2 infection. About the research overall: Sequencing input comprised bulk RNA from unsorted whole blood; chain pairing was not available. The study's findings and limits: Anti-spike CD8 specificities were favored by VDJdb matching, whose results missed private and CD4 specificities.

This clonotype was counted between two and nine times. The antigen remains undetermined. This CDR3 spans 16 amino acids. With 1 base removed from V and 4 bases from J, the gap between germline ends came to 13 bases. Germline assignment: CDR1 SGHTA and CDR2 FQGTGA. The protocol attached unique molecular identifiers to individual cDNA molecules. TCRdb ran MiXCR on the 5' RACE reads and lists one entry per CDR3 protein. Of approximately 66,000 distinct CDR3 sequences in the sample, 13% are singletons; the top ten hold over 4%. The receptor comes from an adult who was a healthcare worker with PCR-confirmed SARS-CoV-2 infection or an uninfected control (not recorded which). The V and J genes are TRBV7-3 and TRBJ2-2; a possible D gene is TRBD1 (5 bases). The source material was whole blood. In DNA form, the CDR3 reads TGTGCCAGCAGCTTAATGCCAGGGTCGGGCACCGGGGAGCTGTTTTTT. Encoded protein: CASSLMPGSGTGELFF.